Shown below are 3 T cell receptor beta chains from a single sample sequenced in a study of T cell responses to AZD1222 COVID-19 vaccine. Profiled with immunoSEQ multiplex PCR; TCRdb holds only in-frame clones, not every one. The sample lists approximately 90,000 clones, about 90% seen once, with about 7.5% in the top ten. Sequenced here: peripheral blood, sampled on day 0 of AZD1222 vaccination. The receptors derive from an adult in good health.

The chain uses TRBV6-2 or TRBV6-3 and TRBJ2-7; TRBD1 might be the D (5 bases). This CDR3 is built from 14 residues. V shed 4 bases and J shed 4 bases, with 14 bases lying between them. CDR1 and CDR2 from the germline V gene are MNHEY and SVGEGT. This CDR3 is CASSLYRSSYEQYF. CDR3 DNA: TGTGCCAGCAGTTTGTACAGGAGTTCTTACGAGCAGTACTTC.

The chain carries TRBV5-4 and TRBJ1-2; 11 positions agree with TRBD1. Germline V CDR1 and CDR2: SGHNT, YYREEE (reference sequence). The length of the CDR3 is 14 residues. The V and J ends lost 4 bases and 8 bases, in that order; junction bases with no gene match: 7. CDR3 protein: CASSGGTGGEGYTF. The CDR3 DNA reads TGTGCCAGCAGCGGGGGGACAGGGGGTGAAGGCTACACCTTC.

The V and J genes are TRBV15 and TRBJ1-5; D remains ambiguous. The ends were cut back, 0 bases at V and 5 bases at J, with 11 bases in the middle. CDR3 length: 15 amino acids. CDR1 is LNHNV and CDR2 is YYDKDF in the germline V gene (reference sequence). CDR3 region: CATSRDEMTDQPQHF. The CDR3 DNA is TGTGCCACCAGCAGAGACGAAATGACCGATCAGCCCCAGCATTTT.